These T cell receptor beta chains were read from a single sample in a study of blood T cells in healthy people across ages. MiXCR, run by TCRdb on the 5' RACE reads, gives a single entry per CDR3 protein. In the table there are more than 800,000 distinct CDR3 sequences, roughly 45% of which are singletons. The sequenced sample was blood. The receptor source for this set is a woman in her sixties in good health. The CDR3 runs from the conserved cysteine through the conserved F or W. Each record gives: J gene, D gene, clone size, CDR3 length, V gene, CDR3 protein, CDR3 DNA. The D gene is left open where the match is weak. Size is stated for part of the rows, as once, few or many counts, or as a class when the clone is expanded.

TRBJ2-7 | TRBD2 | once | 15 | TRBV5-4 | CASSLLTSGSDEQYF | TGTGCCAGCAGCCTCCTGACTAGCGGGAGCGACGAGCAGTACTTC
TRBJ2-1 | NA | NA | 13 | TRBV15 | CATSRAPGDEQFF | TGTGCCACCAGCAGAGCCCCTGGCGATGAGCAGTTCTTC
TRBJ2-5 | NA | NA | 16 | TRBV5-1 | CASSVSQGRVHNEQYF | TGCGCCAGCAGCGTTTCCCAGGGGAGGGTCCACAATGAGCAGTACTTC
TRBJ2-2 | NA | NA | 14 | TRBV7-2 | CASRRDSNTGELFF | TGTGCCAGCAGACGGGACTCTAACACCGGGGAGCTGTTTTTT
TRBJ2-3 | TRBD2 | once | 17 | TRBV7-9 | CASSLGTSGRALDTQYF | TGTGCCAGCAGCTTAGGGACTAGCGGGAGGGCCTTAGATACGCAGTATTTT
TRBJ2-2 | NA | NA | 13 | TRBV20-1 | CSAMTGDTGELFF | TGCAGTGCTATGACGGGGGACACCGGGGAGCTGTTTTTT
TRBJ2-4 | NA | NA | 14 | TRBV28 | CASARELAKNIQYF | TGTGCCAGCGCCCGGGAGTTAGCCAAAAACATTCAGTACTTC
TRBJ2-7 | TRBD2 | few | 15 | TRBV11-2 | CASSSTSGSRYEQYF | TGTGCCAGCAGCTCTACTAGCGGGAGCAGGTACGAGCAGTACTTC
TRBJ2-7 | TRBD1 | NA | 15 | TRBV20-1 | CSARDGDRATYEQYF | TGCAGTGCTAGAGATGGGGACAGGGCAACCTACGAGCAGTACTTC
TRBJ2-3 | TRBD2 | few | 18 | TRBV20-1 | CSARKRLAGGFPTDTQYF | TGCAGTGCTAGAAAAAGACTAGCGGGAGGCTTCCCGACAGATACGCAGTATTTT
TRBJ2-5 | TRBD2 | NA | 15 | TRBV7-2 | CACSRDYLRQETQYF | TGTGCCTGCAGCCGGGACTACCTAAGACAAGAGACCCAGTACTTC
TRBJ2-7 | NA | NA | 16 | TRBV3-1 | CASKPSADLGPYEQYF | TGTGCCAGCAAACCCTCGGCCGATTTGGGGCCCTACGAGCAGTACTTC
TRBJ2-3 | TRBD2 | NA | 17 | TRBV4-2 | CASSGPGTSGSTDTQYF | TGTGCCAGCAGCGGGCCCGGGACTAGCGGGAGCACAGATACGCAGTATTTT
TRBJ2-7 | NA | NA | 13 | TRBV6-2/TRBV6-3 | CASSRLRGDEQYF | TGTGCCAGCAGCCGCCTGAGGGGCGACGAGCAGTACTTC
TRBJ1-1 | NA | NA | 13 | TRBV20-1 | CSAEQSYRTEAFF | TGCAGTGCCGAACAGTCGTATAGGACTGAAGCTTTCTTT
TRBJ1-4 | NA | few | 15 | TRBV10-3 | CAISEMEGLNEKLFF | TGTGCCATCAGTGAAATGGAGGGCCTCAATGAAAAACTGTTTTTT
TRBJ2-5 | NA | NA | 16 | TRBV7-2 | CASSFRTATRGETQYF | TGTGCCAGCAGCTTTAGGACAGCAACGCGGGGAGAGACCCAGTACTTC
TRBJ2-1 | NA | NA | 14 | TRBV20-1 | CSASRPGNYNEQFF | TGCAGTGCTAGTCGTCCGGGTAACTACAATGAGCAGTTCTTC
TRBJ2-7 | NA | NA | 14 | TRBV11-2 | CASSPPTGNGEQYF | TGTGCCAGCAGCCCCCCCACAGGGAATGGCGAGCAGTACTTC
TRBJ1-1 | TRBD1 | NA | 13 | TRBV10-1 | CASARTTGGMAFF | TGCGCCAGCGCCCGGACGACAGGGGGCATGGCTTTCTTT
TRBJ2-1 | TRBD2 | few | 18 | TRBV27 | CASSLKGQVLAGGPEQFF | TGTGCCAGCAGTTTAAAGGGACAGGTACTAGCGGGAGGGCCTGAGCAGTTCTTC
TRBJ2-1 | NA | NA | 13 | TRBV6-5 | CASSYSEGNEQFF | TGTGCCAGCAGTTACTCAGAAGGGAATGAGCAGTTCTTC
TRBJ2-5 | NA | few | 20 | TRBV21-1 | CASSNGNEIGELTPQETQYF | TGTGCCAGCAGCAACGGAAATGAGATCGGCGAACTGACACCACAAGAGACCCAGTACTTC
TRBJ2-1 | NA | few | 11 | TRBV6-5 | CASSSSLGQFF | TGTGCCAGCAGTAGCTCATTAGGGCAGTTCTTC
TRBJ2-5 | TRBD1 | once | 16 | TRBV14 | CASSRFETGAWGTQYF | TGTGCCAGCAGCCGATTTGAAACAGGGGCCTGGGGGACCCAGTACTTC
TRBJ2-1 | NA | few | 14 | TRBV2 | CASSLGSGVNEQFF | TGTGCCAGCAGTCTCGGGTCGGGGGTTAATGAGCAGTTCTTC
TRBJ2-7 | NA | NA | 15 | TRBV5-1 | CASRSRSGGSYEQYF | TGCGCCAGCAGGTCCCGTAGCGGTGGCTCCTACGAGCAGTACTTC
TRBJ1-4 | NA | few | 15 | TRBV5-1 | CASSLSAATNEKLFF | TGCGCCAGCAGCCTCTCAGCGGCAACTAATGAAAAACTGTTTTTT
TRBJ2-3 | NA | many | 11 | TRBV2 | CASSDADTQYF | TGTGCCAGCAGTGACGCAGATACGCAGTATTTT
TRBJ2-3 | NA | many | 12 | TRBV27 | CASSLSPDTQYF | TGTGCCAGCAGTTTATCACCAGATACGCAGTATTTT
TRBJ2-5 | TRBD2 | NA | 17 | TRBV25-1 | CASSDSVAGGPQETQYF | TGTGCCAGCAGTGACTCCGTTGCGGGGGGGCCTCAAGAGACCCAGTACTTC
TRBJ2-1 | TRBD2 | NA | 21 | TRBV20-1 | CSARVPLLITTSGDSYNEQFF | TGCAGTGCTAGAGTCCCGCTCCTTATTACTACTAGCGGAGACTCCTACAATGAGCAGTTCTTC
TRBJ2-7 | NA | NA | 13 | TRBV12-3/TRBV12-4 | CASSLAIAYEQYF | TGTGCCAGCAGTTTAGCCATAGCCTACGAGCAGTACTTC
TRBJ2-3 | TRBD1 | NA | 13 | TRBV10-3 | CAISKTGADTQYF | TGTGCCATCAGTAAGACAGGGGCAGATACGCAGTATTTT
TRBJ1-1 | NA | NA | 14 | TRBV29-1 | CSVGGSHMRTEAFF | TGCAGCGTTGGAGGGTCCCATATGAGGACTGAAGCTTTCTTT
TRBJ2-5 | NA | few | 11 | TRBV29-1 | CSVVAGETQYF | TGCAGCGTTGTGGCGGGGGAGACCCAGTACTTC
TRBJ2-3 | NA | many | 13 | TRBV7-3 | CASSLGYTDTQYF | TGTGCCAGCAGCCTCGGGTACACAGATACGCAGTATTTT
TRBJ2-1 | NA | NA | 12 | TRBV6-5 | CASWGDANEQFF | TGTGCCAGCTGGGGGGATGCAAATGAGCAGTTCTTC
TRBJ2-1 | TRBD2 | few | 16 | TRBV2 | CASSDMGLAGVNEQFF | TGTGCCAGCAGTGATATGGGACTAGCGGGAGTGAATGAGCAGTTCTTC
TRBJ2-3 | TRBD1 | NA | 13 | TRBV5-1 | CASSVRGQDTQYF | TGCGCCAGCAGCGTAAGGGGGCAGGATACGCAGTATTTT
TRBJ2-3 | TRBD1 | NA | 15 | TRBV27 | CASRDLRQGMNTQYF | TGTGCCAGCAGGGATCTTCGACAGGGTATGAATACGCAGTATTTT
TRBJ1-4 | TRBD1 | few | 16 | TRBV6-5 | CASSSLPTGHNEKLFF | TGTGCCAGCAGTTCCCTCCCGACAGGGCATAATGAAAAACTGTTTTTT
TRBJ2-7 | TRBD2 | few | 16 | TRBV27 | CASSLAWLAGSSEQYF | TGTGCCAGCAGTTTGGCGTGGCTAGCGGGATCTTCTGAGCAGTACTTC
TRBJ2-5 | NA | few | 14 | TRBV20-1 | CSARDGRGGETQYF | TGCAGTGCTAGAGATGGTAGGGGGGGAGAGACCCAGTACTTC
TRBJ2-3 | NA | NA | 13 | TRBV6-2/TRBV6-3 | CASSPAMTDTQYF | TGTGCCAGCAGTCCCGCGATGACAGATACGCAGTATTTT
TRBJ2-1 | TRBD2 | few | 17 | TRBV11-2 | CASSLEGLAGEGNEQFF | TGTGCCAGCAGCTTAGAGGGACTAGCGGGAGAGGGGAATGAGCAGTTCTTC
TRBJ2-3 | TRBD2 | NA | 16 | TRBV3-1 | CASSRRASGGTDTQYF | TGTGCCAGCAGCCGGAGGGCTAGCGGGGGGACAGATACGCAGTATTTT
TRBJ2-3 | TRBD2 | NA | 17 | TRBV18 | CASSPLAGGPRTDTQYF | TGTGCCAGCTCACCGTTAGCGGGAGGGCCTCGGACAGATACGCAGTATTTT
TRBJ2-7 | NA | NA | 15 | TRBV4-1 | CASSQGAWWDHEQYF | TGCGCCAGCAGCCAAGGGGCCTGGTGGGACCACGAGCAGTACTTC